This entry lists 24 T cell receptor beta chains sequenced from one sample in a study of beta chain features in type 1 diabetes. TCRB transcripts that were expressed got sequenced, as all of the isolated RNA had been reverse transcribed. Sequencing was performed with immunoSEQ multiplex PCR; in TCRdb, only in-frame clones are kept and a portion is missing. In the table there are about 400,000 clones, approximately 12% of which are singletons. Their specific antigens are unknown. Findings of the study overall: For Type 1 diabetes patients, all four CD4+ subsets carried TCRB CDR3s that were moderately but significantly shorter.

Sequencing was performed on naive CD4+ T cells from blood. These receptors all come from a woman under 30 with type 1 diabetes.

This chain connects TRBV18 to TRBJ1-4; the D is unclear. From germline, CDR1 is KGHSH and CDR2 LQKENI. The ends were cut back, 0 bases at V and 2 bases at J, with 7 bases in the middle. The CDR3 contains 15 residues. For the CDR3, the DNA is TGTGCCAGCTCACCACCGGGCGGGACTAATGAAAAACTGTTTTTT. It yields the protein CASSPPGGTNEKLFF.

There are a few counts of this clone. The chain combines TRBV27 with TRBJ2-7; D is uncertain. V was clipped by 4 bases and J by 4 bases, with 11 bases between them. The CDR3 is 13 amino acids. Germline-derived CDR1 and CDR2 are MNHEY and SMNVEV (reference sequence). The CDR3 bases are TGTGCCAGCAGTTCGCGTCCGGGTTACGAGCAGTACTTC. Its translation is CASSSRPGYEQYF.

This clone was seen a few times. V and J are TRBV7-9 and TRBJ2-7; possible D gene TRBD2, 6 bases. The CDR3 is made up of 14 amino acids. The V end lost 5 bases, the J end lost 5 bases, and 16 bases lay between the germline ends. Looked up from germline, CDR1 is SEHNR and CDR2 is FQNEAQ (reference sequence). The CDR3 sequence: CASSRAGPRHEQYF. DNA of the CDR3: TGTGCCAGCAGCCGGGCGGGACCTCGTCACGAGCAGTACTTC.

This rearrangement joins TRBV4-1 to TRBJ2-3; TRBD2 agrees at 11 bases. The CDR3 extends over 20 amino acids. Germline V gene lookup returns CDR1 MGHRA and CDR2 YSYEKL. Trimming removed 0 bases from V and 3 bases from J; junction bases left unmatched: 14. The CDR3 sequence: CASSQERTAGLAGYTDTQYF. The CDR3 region has the DNA TGCGCCAGCAGCCAAGAACGGACAGCAGGACTAGCGGGTTATACAGATACGCAGTATTTT.

The rearrangement joins TRBV30 to TRBJ2-7; 7 nucleotides line up with TRBD1. The CDR3 has 14 residues. V lost 4 bases to trimming and J lost 2 bases; unmatched junction nucleotides: 8. Per the germline V gene, CDR1 is GTSNPN and CDR2 is SVGIG (reference sequence). CDR3 sequence: CAWKRGQVAYEQYF. The CDR3 coding sequence is TGTGCCTGGAAGCGTGGACAGGTCGCCTACGAGCAGTACTTC. The full variable domain, completed using reference TRBV30 and TRBJ2-7, is SQTIHQWPATLVQPVGSPLSLECTVEGTSNPNLYWYRQAAGRGLQLLFYSVGIGQISSEVPQNLSASRPQDRQFILSSKKLLLSDSGFYLCAWKRGQVAYEQYFGPGTRLTVT.

The chain links TRBV29-1 to TRBJ2-3; TRBD2 aligns across 7 bases. The CDR3 spans 15 residues. Germline values: CDR1 SQVTM, CDR2 ANQGSEA. Germline trimming cut 4 bases from V and 0 bases from J; bases unmatched to any gene: 7. The CDR3 DNA reads TGCAGCGTTGTCGCAGGAGCGGGGAGCACAGATACGCAGTATTTT. Its translation: CSVVAGAGSTDTQYF.

There are a few counts of this clone. This chain links TRBV7-8 with TRBJ2-1; D ambiguous. Trimming removed 2 bases from V and 8 bases from J, with 4 bases in between. The CDR3 contains 11 residues. Germline-derived CDR1 and CDR2 are SGHVS and FQNEAQ. The CDR3 spells CASSLIDEQFF. The CDR3 DNA sequence: TGTGCCAGCAGCTTAATCGATGAGCAGTTCTTC.

CDR3 bases: TGTGCCAGCAGGACGGGTGACAGGGGGCTCGTCGAGCAGTACTTC. Its translation is CASRTGDRGLVEQYF. This chain connects TRBV7-9 to TRBJ2-7, with 10 positions matching TRBD1. Germline V gene sequence: CDR1 SEHNR, CDR2 FQNEAQ (reference sequence). The CDR3 is made up of 15 amino acids. Trimming took 6 bases from V and 6 from J; bases not matched to a gene: 11.

This clone was observed a few times. J is TRBJ1-5 and V is TRBV7-2; D is possibly TRBD1 (5 bases). Germline-derived CDR1 and CDR2 are SGHTA and FQGNSA. The CDR3 contains 15 residues. Trimming removed 1 base at V and 5 bases at J, with 12 bases between. The CDR3 sequence is CASSLGAGTYQPQHF. Here the CDR3 DNA reads TGTGCCAGCAGCTTAGGGGCAGGGACTTATCAGCCCCAGCATTTT.

This chain uses TRBV4-1 with TRBJ2-5; possibly TRBD1 for D (5 bases). Trimming shortened V by 0 bases and J by 2 bases, and 13 bases separated the two germline ends. CDR3 length equals 16 residues. CDR1 MGHRA and CDR2 YSYEKL come from the germline V gene. CDR3 bases: TGCGCCAGCAGCCAAGATCTAGGGGCCGGGCAAGAGACCCAGTACTTC. Translated: CASSQDLGAGQETQYF.

The DNA for the CDR3 is TGCGCCAGCAGCTTGGAAGGACAGACGACTAGCGGGAGGAGAGGCACAGATACGCAGTATTTT. Translating gives CASSLEGQTTSGRRGTDTQYF. J is TRBJ2-3 and V is TRBV5-1; 13 bases match TRBD2. The CDR3 is 21 amino acids. V gave up 0 bases and J gave up 1 base; unmatched junction bases: 14. Per germline, CDR1 SGHRS and CDR2 YFSETQ.

This clone was counted a few times. This chain uses TRBV7-9 with TRBJ2-7; TRBD1 might be the D (5 bases). V lost 5 bases to trimming and J lost 6 bases, with 8 bases between them. The CDR3 has 11 residues. CDR1 SEHNR and CDR2 FQNEAQ come from the germline V gene (reference sequence). The CDR3 DNA reads TGTGCCAGCAGCGTGGGGCGCGAGCAGTACTTC. Residues: CASSVGREQYF.

For this clone: Other DNA variants within this sample encode the same CDR3. The chain is built from TRBV4-1 and TRBJ1-5; D gene ambiguous. There are 14 residues in the CDR3. Germline V CDR1 and CDR2: MGHRA, YSYEKL. V shed 1 base and J shed 3 bases, with 7 bases lying between them. The CDR3 reads CASSQAGINQPQHF. The CDR3 DNA follows: TGCGCCAGCAGCCAAGCAGGTATCAATCAGCCCCAGCATTTT.

This clone was counted only a few times. Other DNA sequences from this sample encode an identical CDR3 as well. The J gene is TRBJ2-5, the V gene TRBV7-9; 10 positions agree with TRBD1. Trimming at V came to 1 base and at J to 5 bases, leaving 4 bases not matched to a gene. The CDR3 length is 15 residues. The germline CDR1 and CDR2 sequences are SEHNR and FQNEAQ (reference sequence). The CDR3 sequence is CASSLGDRGLETQYF. In DNA, the CDR3 is TGTGCCAGCAGCTTAGGGGACAGGGGTCTGGAGACCCAGTACTTC.

There are a few counts of this clone. This chain connects TRBV30 to TRBJ1-1; D is unclear. V was clipped by 1 base and J by 10 bases, with 10 bases between them. The CDR3 covers 11 residues. CDR1 is GTSNPN and CDR2 is SVGIG in the germline V gene (reference sequence). The CDR3 region has the DNA TGTGCCTGGAGTGCCTCCCCCGGAGCTTTCTTT. It yields the protein CAWSASPGAFF.

This chain links TRBV6-5 with TRBJ1-2, with D perhaps matching TRBD1 (6 bases). V lost 6 bases to trimming and J lost 2 bases, with 13 bases between them. The CDR3 contains 14 residues. Germline CDR1 and CDR2: MNHEY and SVGAGI. CDR3 residues: CASSRDITNYGYTF. The CDR3 nucleotides are TGTGCCAGCAGCAGGGACATCACCAACTATGGCTACACCTTC.

The sample holds a few counts of this clone. V gene TRBV5-4 combines with J gene TRBJ2-1; D unresolved. Trimming took 4 bases from V and 5 from J, leaving 19 bases between them. CDR1 is SGHNT, CDR2 YYREEE, per germline (reference sequence). The CDR3 has 16 amino acids. This CDR3 is CASSAKQTNRNNEQFF. Here the CDR3 DNA reads TGTGCCAGCAGCGCCAAACAGACGAACAGAAACAATGAGCAGTTCTTC.

In this sample, this clone turned up a few times. J is TRBJ1-1 and V is TRBV29-1, with TRBD1 identical over 8 bases. V lost 3 bases and J lost 8; bases outside the gene matches: 8. CDR3 size: 13 residues. The germline V gene has CDR1 SQVTM and CDR2 ANQGSEA. This CDR3 is CSVEVQSGGEAFF. CDR3 nucleotides: TGCAGCGTTGAGGTTCAATCAGGGGGCGAAGCTTTCTTT.

The chain uses TRBV18 and TRBJ2-5; 9 bases agree with TRBD2. Trimming took 1 base from V and 2 from J; bases not matched to a gene: 11. CDR3 length: 18 amino acids. Germline CDR1 and CDR2: KGHSH and LQKENI. The CDR3 DNA sequence: TGTGCCAGCTCACCACTGGCGTCAATAGCGGGAGTTCAAGAGACCCAGTACTTC. It yields the protein CASSPLASIAGVQETQYF.

The CDR3 loop is CASSSIPRLAAYNEQFF. CDR3 nucleotides: TGTGCCAGCAGCTCTATCCCTCGACTAGCAGCTTACAATGAGCAGTTCTTC. The rearrangement uses TRBV11-2 and TRBJ2-1, with TRBD2 matching over 7 bases. The trim removed 4 bases at V and 4 bases at J, leaving 13 bases unmatched. CDR1 is SGHAT, CDR2 FQNNGV, per germline. The CDR3 is 17 amino acids.

This clone was picked up one time. A junction end diverges from the germline sequence, so it may reflect a read error. The chain couples TRBV18 to TRBJ1-3; a weak D match, TRBD1 (6 bases). Germline CDR1 reads KGHSH; CDR2 reads LQKENI. This CDR3 is 11 amino acids long. In DNA form, the CDR3 reads TGTGCCAGCTCACCAATGCAGGGGATGAATTTT. Protein: CASSPMQGMNF.

The J gene is TRBJ1-1, the V gene TRBV28, with 7 bases fitting TRBD1. J gave up 1 base and V 6 bases, and 8 bases lay outside the gene matches. The CDR3 consists of 15 residues. The germline CDR1 and CDR2 sequences are MDHEN and SYDVKM. CDR3 sequence: CASRQEGARNTEAFF. For the CDR3, the DNA is TGTGCCAGCAGACAAGAGGGGGCTCGGAACACTGAAGCTTTCTTT.

This clone was seen a handful of times. This sequence joins TRBV29-1 and TRBJ1-1, with a tentative D call TRBD1 (6 bases). This CDR3 is built from 13 residues. Germline V gene data show CDR1 as SQVTM and CDR2 as ANQGSEA. V lost 6 bases and J lost 4, with 15 bases in between. CDR3 in DNA: TGCAGCGTGGTGCAGGGGATGGGCACTGAAGCTTTCTTT. It is translated as CSVVQGMGTEAFF.

The rearrangement uses TRBV28 and TRBJ2-3; D may be TRBD2 (6 bases). This CDR3 spans 16 amino acids. V lost 7 bases and J 2 bases, leaving 19 bases between the germline ends. The germline V gene has CDR1 MDHEN and CDR2 SYDVKM. The CDR3 is CASTRSSVLNTDTQYF. CDR3 nucleotide sequence: TGTGCCAGCACCCGCTCTAGCGTACTAAACACAGATACGCAGTATTTT.